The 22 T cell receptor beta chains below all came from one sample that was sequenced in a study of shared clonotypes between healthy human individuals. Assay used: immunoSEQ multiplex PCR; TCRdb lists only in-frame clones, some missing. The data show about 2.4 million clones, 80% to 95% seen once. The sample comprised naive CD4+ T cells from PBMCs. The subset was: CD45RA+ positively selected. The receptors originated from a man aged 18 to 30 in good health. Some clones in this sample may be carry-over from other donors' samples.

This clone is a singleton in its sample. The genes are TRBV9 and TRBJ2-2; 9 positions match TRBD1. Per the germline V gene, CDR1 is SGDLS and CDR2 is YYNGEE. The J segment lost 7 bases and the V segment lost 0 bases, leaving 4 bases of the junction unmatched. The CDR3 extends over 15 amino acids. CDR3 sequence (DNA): TGTGCCAGCAGCGTAGTGGACAGGGGAAACGGGGAGCTGTTTTTT. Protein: CASSVVDRGNGELFF.

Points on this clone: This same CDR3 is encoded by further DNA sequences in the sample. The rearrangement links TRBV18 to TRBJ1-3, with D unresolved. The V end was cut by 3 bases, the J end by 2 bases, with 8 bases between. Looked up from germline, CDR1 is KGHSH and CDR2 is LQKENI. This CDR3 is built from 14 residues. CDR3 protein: CASSPSGTGNTIYF. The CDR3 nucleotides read TGTGCCAGCTCACCGTCGGGTACTGGAAACACCATATATTTT.

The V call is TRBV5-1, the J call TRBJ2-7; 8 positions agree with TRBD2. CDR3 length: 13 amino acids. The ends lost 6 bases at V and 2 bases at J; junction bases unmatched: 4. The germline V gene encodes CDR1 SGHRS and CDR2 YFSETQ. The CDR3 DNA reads TGCGCCAGCAACGTAGCGGGGACCTACGAGCAGTACTTC. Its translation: CASNVAGTYEQYF. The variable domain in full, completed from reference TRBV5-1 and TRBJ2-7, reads KAGVTQTPRYLIKTRGQQVTLSCSPISGHRSVSWYQQTPGQGLQFLFEYFSETQRNKGNFPGRFSGRQFSNSRSEMNVSTLELGDSALYLCASNVAGTYEQYFGPGTRLTVT.

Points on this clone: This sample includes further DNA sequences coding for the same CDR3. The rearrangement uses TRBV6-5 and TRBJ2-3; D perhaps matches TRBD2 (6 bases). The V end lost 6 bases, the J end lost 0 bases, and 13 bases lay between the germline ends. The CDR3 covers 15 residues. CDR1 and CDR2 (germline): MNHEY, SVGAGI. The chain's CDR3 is CASSRTITSTDTQYF. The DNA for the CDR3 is TGTGCCAGCAGCCGGACTATTACTAGCACAGATACGCAGTATTTT.

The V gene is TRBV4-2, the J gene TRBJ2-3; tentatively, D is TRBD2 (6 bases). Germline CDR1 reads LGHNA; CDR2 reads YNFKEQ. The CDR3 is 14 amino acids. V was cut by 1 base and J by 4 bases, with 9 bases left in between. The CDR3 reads CASSQGGVADTQYF. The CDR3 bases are TGTGCCAGCAGCCAAGGGGGGGTGGCAGATACGCAGTATTTT.

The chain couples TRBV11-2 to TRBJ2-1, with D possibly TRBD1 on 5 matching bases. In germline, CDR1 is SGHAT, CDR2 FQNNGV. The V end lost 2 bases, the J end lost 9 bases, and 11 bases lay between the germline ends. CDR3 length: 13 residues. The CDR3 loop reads CASSLTRVGEQFF. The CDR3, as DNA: TGTGCCAGCAGCTTAACCAGGGTGGGTGAGCAGTTCTTC.

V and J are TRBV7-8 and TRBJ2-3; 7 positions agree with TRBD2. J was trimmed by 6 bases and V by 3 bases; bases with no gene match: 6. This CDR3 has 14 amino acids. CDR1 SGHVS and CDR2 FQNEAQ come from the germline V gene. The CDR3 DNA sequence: TGTGCCAGCAGCTTTCTAGCGGTCCGGGATACGCAGTATTTT. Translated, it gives CASSFLAVRDTQYF.

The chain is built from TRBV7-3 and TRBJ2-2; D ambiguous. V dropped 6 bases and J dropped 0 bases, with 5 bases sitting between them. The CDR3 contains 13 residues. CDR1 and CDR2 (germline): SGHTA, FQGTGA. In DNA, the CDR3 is TGTGCCAGCAGGCAGCCGAACACCGGGGAGCTGTTTTTT. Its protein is CASRQPNTGELFF.

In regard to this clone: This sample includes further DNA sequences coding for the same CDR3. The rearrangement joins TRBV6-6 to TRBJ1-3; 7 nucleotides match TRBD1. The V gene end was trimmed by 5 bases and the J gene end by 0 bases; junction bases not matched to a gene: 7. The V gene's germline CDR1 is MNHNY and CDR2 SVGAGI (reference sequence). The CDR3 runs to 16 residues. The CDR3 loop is CASSPRTGDSGNTIYF. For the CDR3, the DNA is TGTGCCAGCAGTCCCCGGACAGGCGACTCTGGAAACACCATATATTTT.

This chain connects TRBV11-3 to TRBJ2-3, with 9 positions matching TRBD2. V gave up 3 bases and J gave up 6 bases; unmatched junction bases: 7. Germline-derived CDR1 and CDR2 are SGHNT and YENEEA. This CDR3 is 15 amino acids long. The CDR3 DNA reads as TGTGCCAGCAGCTTGGCGGGAGGGCCGTCGGATACGCAGTATTTT. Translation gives CASSLAGGPSDTQYF.

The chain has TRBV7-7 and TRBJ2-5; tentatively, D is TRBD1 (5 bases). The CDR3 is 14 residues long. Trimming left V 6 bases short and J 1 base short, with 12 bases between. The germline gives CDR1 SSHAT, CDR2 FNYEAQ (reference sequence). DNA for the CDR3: TGTGCCAGCAGTGGGGCCGCCCTCCAAGAGACCCAGTACTTC. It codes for CASSGAALQETQYF.

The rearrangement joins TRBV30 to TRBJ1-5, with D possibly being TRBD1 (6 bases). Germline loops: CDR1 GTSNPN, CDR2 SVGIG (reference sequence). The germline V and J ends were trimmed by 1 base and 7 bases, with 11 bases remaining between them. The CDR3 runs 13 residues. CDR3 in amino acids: CAWSEGGRQPQHF. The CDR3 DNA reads TGTGCCTGGAGTGAGGGGGGCCGGCAGCCCCAGCATTTT.

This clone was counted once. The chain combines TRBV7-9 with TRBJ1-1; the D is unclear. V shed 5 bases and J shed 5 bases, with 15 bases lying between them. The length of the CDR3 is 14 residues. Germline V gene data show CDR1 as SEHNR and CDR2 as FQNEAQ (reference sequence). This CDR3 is CASSPGFAGTEAFF. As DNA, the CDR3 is TGTGCCAGCAGCCCCGGGTTCGCCGGAACTGAAGCTTTCTTT. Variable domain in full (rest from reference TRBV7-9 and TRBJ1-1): DTGVSQNPRHKITKRGQNVTFRCDPISEHNRLYWYRQTLGQGPEFLTYFQNEAQLEKSRLLSDRFSAERPKGSFSTLEIQRTEQGDSAMYLCASSPGFAGTEAFFGQGTRLTVV.

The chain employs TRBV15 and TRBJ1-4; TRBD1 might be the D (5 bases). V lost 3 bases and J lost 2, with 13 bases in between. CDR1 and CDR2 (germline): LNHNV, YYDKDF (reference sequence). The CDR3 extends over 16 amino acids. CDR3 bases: TGTGCCACCAGCAGGGGAACAGGCTCGACTAATGAAAAACTGTTTTTT. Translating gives CATSRGTGSTNEKLFF. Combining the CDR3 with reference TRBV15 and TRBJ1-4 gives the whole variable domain DAMVIQNPRYQVTQFGKPVTLSCSQTLNHNVMYWYQQKSSQAPKLLFHYYDKDFNNEADTPDNFQSRRPNTSFCFLDIRSPGLGDTAMYLCATSRGTGSTNEKLFFGSGTQLSVL.

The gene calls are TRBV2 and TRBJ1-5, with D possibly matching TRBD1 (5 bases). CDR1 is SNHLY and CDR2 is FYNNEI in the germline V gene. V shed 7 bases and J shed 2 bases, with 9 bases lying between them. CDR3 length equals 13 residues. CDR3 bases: TGTGCCAGCAACGGACAAGGCAATCAGCCCCAGCATTTT. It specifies CASNGQGNQPQHF.

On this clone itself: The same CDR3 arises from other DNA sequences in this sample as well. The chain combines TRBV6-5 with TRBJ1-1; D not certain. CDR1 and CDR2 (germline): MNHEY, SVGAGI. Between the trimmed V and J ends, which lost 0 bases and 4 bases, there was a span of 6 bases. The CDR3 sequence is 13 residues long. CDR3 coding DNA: TGTGCCAGCAGTTACTCCCGGGGCACTGAAGCTTTCTTT. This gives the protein CASSYSRGTEAFF.

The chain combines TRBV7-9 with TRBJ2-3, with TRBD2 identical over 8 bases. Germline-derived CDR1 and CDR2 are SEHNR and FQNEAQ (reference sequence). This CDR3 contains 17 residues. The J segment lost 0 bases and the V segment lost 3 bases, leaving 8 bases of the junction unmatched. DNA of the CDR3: TGTGCCAGCAGCTTCAGCCCCACTAGCGGTAGCACAGATACGCAGTATTTT. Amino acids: CASSFSPTSGSTDTQYF.

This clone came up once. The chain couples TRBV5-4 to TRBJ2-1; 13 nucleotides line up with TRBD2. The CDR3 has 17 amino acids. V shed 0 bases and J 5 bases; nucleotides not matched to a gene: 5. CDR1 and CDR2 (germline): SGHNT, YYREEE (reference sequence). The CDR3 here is CASSLGTSGRVDNEQFF. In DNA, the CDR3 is TGTGCCAGCAGCTTGGGGACTAGCGGGAGAGTAGACAATGAGCAGTTCTTC.

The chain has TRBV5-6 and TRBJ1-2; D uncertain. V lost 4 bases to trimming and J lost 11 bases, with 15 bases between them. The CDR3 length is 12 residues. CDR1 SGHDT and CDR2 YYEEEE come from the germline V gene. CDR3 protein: CASSVVEGWYTF. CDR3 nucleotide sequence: TGTGCCAGCAGCGTAGTGGAGGGATGGTACACCTTC.

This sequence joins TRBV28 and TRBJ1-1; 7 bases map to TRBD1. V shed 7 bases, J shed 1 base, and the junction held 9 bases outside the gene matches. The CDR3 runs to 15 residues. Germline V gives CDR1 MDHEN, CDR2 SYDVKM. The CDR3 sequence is CASTPPHRGNTEAFF. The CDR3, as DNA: TGTGCCAGCACCCCCCCGCACAGGGGGAACACTGAAGCTTTCTTT.

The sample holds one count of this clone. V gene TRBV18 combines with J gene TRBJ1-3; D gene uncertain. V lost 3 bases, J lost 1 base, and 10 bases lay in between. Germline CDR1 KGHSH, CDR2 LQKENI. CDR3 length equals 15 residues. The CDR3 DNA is TGTGCCAGCTCACCGACGGAGTTATCTGGAAACACCATATATTTT. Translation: CASSPTELSGNTIYF. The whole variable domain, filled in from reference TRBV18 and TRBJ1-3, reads NAGVMQNPRHLVRRRGQEARLRCSPMKGHSHVYWYRQLPEEGLKFMVYLQKENIIDESGMPKERFSAEFPKEGPSILRIQQVVRGDSAAYFCASSPTELSGNTIYFGEGSWLTVV.

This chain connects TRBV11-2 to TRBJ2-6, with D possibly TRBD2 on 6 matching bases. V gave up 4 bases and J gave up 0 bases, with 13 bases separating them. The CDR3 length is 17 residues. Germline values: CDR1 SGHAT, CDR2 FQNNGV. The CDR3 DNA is TGTGCCAGCAGCTCCGTCATGGGGGGCTCTGGGGCCAACGTCCTGACTTTC. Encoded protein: CASSSVMGGSGANVLTF.